Presented here are 28 T cell receptor beta chains from one specimen sequenced in a study of blood T cell repertoires in COVID-19 (dated by TCRdb to the early 2020s). The library was generated by the immunoSEQ multiplex PCR assay. The table comes from immuneACCESS by way of TCRdb, which keeps in-frame sequences with V and J called. Part of the clones is missing from these tables; in studies checked, under half for an unresolved V gene and the rest for unknown reasons. Counted in this sample were some 250,000 clones; roughly 87% of them appeared once. The top ten constitute around 0.7% of the sample. Sequenced sample: peripheral blood. The source is a human donor in a cohort sampled during active COVID-19.

The chain recombines TRBV19 with TRBJ1-5; D unclear. The CDR3 length is 14 residues. Between the trimmed V and J ends, which lost 4 bases and 5 bases, there was a span of 12 bases. CDR1 and CDR2 from the germline V gene are LNHDA and SQIVND (reference sequence). DNA of the CDR3: TGTGCCAGTAGTAGACTAAGGGCCCATCAGCCCCAGCATTTT. As protein: CASSRLRAHQPQHF.

The count of this clone is one. The CDR3 region is CASSPGGVPGYEQYF. In nucleotides, the CDR3 is TGTGCCTCCAGCCCAGGAGGGGTTCCGGGCTACGAGCAGTACTTC. This chain connects TRBV7-2 to TRBJ2-7; D is possibly TRBD2 (6 bases). Germline V lookup: CDR1 SGHTA, CDR2 FQGNSA. Trimming took 11 bases from V and 3 from J, leaving 23 bases between them. This CDR3 has 15 residues.

The rearrangement joins TRBV19 to TRBJ1-1, with 10 bases matching TRBD1. CDR3 length equals 15 residues. J gave up 4 bases and V 3 bases, and 5 bases lay outside the gene matches. Germline CDR1 and CDR2: LNHDA and SQIVND (reference sequence). CDR3 region: CASSISGTGATEAFF. For the CDR3, the DNA is TGTGCCAGTAGTATCTCCGGGACAGGGGCCACTGAAGCTTTCTTT.

This rearrangement joins TRBV24-1 to TRBJ2-7, with 7 nucleotides matching TRBD1. The CDR3 covers 11 residues. J was trimmed by 3 bases and V by 9 bases; bases with no gene match: 1. The V gene's germline CDR1 is KGHDR and CDR2 SFDVKD. DNA for the CDR3: TGTGCCACCGGGACAGACTACGAGCAGTACTTC. It is translated as CATGTDYEQYF.

The chain joins TRBV5-4 to TRBJ2-5, with D perhaps TRBD1 (5 bases). Looked up from germline, CDR1 is SGHNT and CDR2 is YYREEE (reference sequence). The CDR3 length is 14 residues. V dropped 4 bases and J dropped 1 base, with 11 bases sitting between them. Here the CDR3 DNA reads TGTGCCAGCAGCCAAGACAGCCTCCAAGAGACCCAGTACTTC. Protein: CASSQDSLQETQYF.

The chain joins TRBV5-4 to TRBJ1-5, with 11 positions matching TRBD1. Per germline, CDR1 SGHNT and CDR2 YYREEE (reference sequence). This CDR3 has 15 amino acids. After removal of 4 bases from V and 2 bases from J, the junction contained 2 bases not matched to a gene. CDR3 coding DNA: TGTGCCAGCAGCCCGGGACAGGGGGGCAATCAGCCCCAGCATTTT. Protein sequence: CASSPGQGGNQPQHF.

The CDR3 protein is CASSRDRVNGYTF. In nucleotides, the CDR3 is TGTGCCAGCAGCCGGGACAGGGTGAATGGCTACACCTTC. The gene calls are TRBV16 and TRBJ1-2; 9 bases match TRBD1. The CDR3 is 13 amino acids. Trimming at V came to 4 bases and at J to 6 bases, leaving 3 bases not matched to a gene. Germline CDR1 KGHSY, CDR2 FQNENV.

The chain uses TRBV27 and TRBJ2-7; possible D gene TRBD2, 5 bases. V lost 4 bases to trimming and J lost 1 base, with 14 bases between them. This CDR3 has 15 residues. Germline CDR1 is MNHEY and CDR2 is SMNVEV (reference sequence). CDR3 residues: CASSSGITGSYEQYF. In nucleotides, the CDR3 is TGTGCCAGCAGTTCGGGGATCACTGGTTCCTACGAGCAGTACTTC.

The chain couples TRBV6-5 to TRBJ1-1, with D possibly being TRBD1 (6 bases). Trimming took off 6 bases at V and 1 base at J, with 9 bases between the two ends. This CDR3 has 13 amino acids. Germline V gene data show CDR1 as MNHEY and CDR2 as SVGAGI. CDR3 in DNA: TGTGCCAGCAGAGCACAGGGGAACACTGAAGCTTTCTTT. Encoded protein: CASRAQGNTEAFF.

This chain links TRBV7-2 with TRBJ1-2; 7 bases align to TRBD1. This CDR3 comprises 13 residues. CDR1 is SGHTA, CDR2 FQGNSA, per germline. V lost 5 bases and J lost 4; bases outside the gene matches: 4. CDR3 DNA: TGTGCCAGCAGCCTGGGGACAGCCTATGGCTACACCTTC. Encoded protein: CASSLGTAYGYTF. Drawing the rest from reference TRBV7-2 and TRBJ1-2, the complete variable domain is GAGVSQSPSNKVTEKGKDVELRCDPISGHTALYWYRQSLGQGLEFLIYFQGNSAPDKSGLPSDRFSAERTGGSVSTLTIQRTQQEDSAVYLCASSLGTAYGYTFGSGTRLTVV.

The chain recombines TRBV10-1 with TRBJ2-7; possible D gene TRBD1, 6 bases. V was clipped by 5 bases and J by 3 bases, with 8 bases between them. The CDR3 runs 12 residues. The germline gives CDR1 WNHNN, CDR2 SYGVQD (reference sequence). CDR3 sequence reads: CASSQDSYEQYF. CDR3 bases: TGCGCCAGCAGTCAGGACAGCTACGAGCAGTACTTC.

This chain uses TRBV2 with TRBJ2-5; 7 bases line up with TRBD2. This CDR3 spans 15 amino acids. J lost 4 bases, V lost 5 bases, and 10 bases had no gene match. Per the germline V gene, CDR1 is SNHLY and CDR2 is FYNNEI. CDR3: CASSRLGGSLETQYF. The CDR3 DNA is TGTGCCAGCAGTCGTCTCGGGGGGAGCCTAGAGACCCAGTACTTC.

This clone was counted once. This rearrangement joins TRBV6-5 to TRBJ2-7, with 11 bases fitting TRBD1. Germline-derived CDR1 and CDR2 are MNHEY and SVGAGI. Losses at the gene ends were 11 bases for V and 3 bases for J; bases not matched to a gene: 3. This CDR3 spans 12 amino acids. CDR3 in DNA: TGTGCCGCGGGACAGGGGGGCTACGAGCAGTACTTC. Translation: CAAGQGGYEQYF.

This rearrangement joins TRBV6-6 to TRBJ2-7; D unclear. The germline gives CDR1 MNHNY, CDR2 SVGAGI (reference sequence). Between the trimmed V and J ends, which lost 2 bases and 2 bases, there was a span of 16 bases. CDR3 length: 16 residues. CDR3 amino acids: CASSYGTADRPYEQYF. The CDR3 nucleotides read TGTGCCAGCAGTTACGGCACAGCCGACCGCCCCTACGAGCAGTACTTC.

The rearrangement uses TRBV7-9 and TRBJ1-1; possibly TRBD1 for D (6 bases). V dropped 3 bases and J dropped 5 bases, with 16 bases sitting between them. The CDR3 runs 15 residues. Germline V gene lookup returns CDR1 SEHNR and CDR2 FQNEAQ (reference sequence). The CDR3 sequence is CASSFGGGKRTEAFF. In nucleotides, the CDR3 is TGTGCCAGCAGCTTTGGCGGGGGCAAACGGACTGAAGCTTTCTTT. The entire variable domain, with the rest obtained from reference TRBV7-9 and TRBJ1-1, is as follows: DTGVSQNPRHKITKRGQNVTFRCDPISEHNRLYWYRQTLGQGPEFLTYFQNEAQLEKSRLLSDRFSAERPKGSFSTLEIQRTEQGDSAMYLCASSFGGGKRTEAFFGQGTRLTVV.

This chain links TRBV2 with TRBJ2-7; 8 bases line up with TRBD2. The germline gives CDR1 SNHLY, CDR2 FYNNEI. The CDR3 extends over 12 amino acids. V gave up 6 bases and J gave up 3 bases; unmatched junction bases: 1. The DNA for the CDR3 is TGTGCCAGCAGCGGGACTAGCTACGAGCAGTACTTC. It is translated as CASSGTSYEQYF.

The gene calls are TRBV2 and TRBJ2-3; 7 bases map to TRBD2. Germline lookup yields CDR1 SNHLY and CDR2 FYNNEI. The CDR3 totals 13 residues. The J segment lost 6 bases and the V segment lost 10 bases, leaving 10 bases of the junction unmatched. CDR3 sequence reads: CAIPSGPGDTQYF. The CDR3 coding sequence is TGTGCCATCCCTAGCGGCCCAGGGGATACGCAGTATTTT.

In this sample, this clone turned up a few times. The chain joins TRBV7-8 to TRBJ1-4; D not certain. This CDR3 is built from 18 residues. The germline gives CDR1 SGHVS, CDR2 FQNEAQ. Trimming removed 2 bases from V and 0 bases from J, with 16 bases in between. CDR3 sequence: CASSLSRGNLATNEKLFF. CDR3 nucleotides: TGTGCCAGCAGCTTAAGTCGGGGAAACCTTGCAACTAATGAAAAACTGTTTTTT.

The chain's CDR3 is CASSLAEGGRPHYEQYF. For the CDR3, the DNA is TGCGCCAGCAGCTTGGCCGAGGGCGGTCGACCCCATTACGAGCAGTACTTC. The chain links TRBV5-1 to TRBJ2-7; tentative D call: TRBD2 (5 bases). CDR1 is SGHRS, CDR2 YFSETQ, per germline. V was pared by 0 bases and J by 4 bases, with 20 bases between. This CDR3 comprises 17 residues.

V usage is TRBV28 and J usage is TRBJ1-2; TRBD1 might be the D (6 bases). CDR1 is MDHEN, CDR2 SYDVKM, per germline. The CDR3 loop spans 13 amino acids. Trimming removed 2 bases at V and 6 bases at J, with 10 bases between. CDR3 region: CASSLGGADGYTF. The CDR3 DNA reads TGTGCCAGCAGTTTAGGGGGGGCAGATGGCTACACCTTC.

This sequence joins TRBV28 and TRBJ2-5, with D unclear. The germline CDR1 and CDR2 sequences are MDHEN and SYDVKM. V gave up 8 bases and J gave up 0 bases, with 4 bases separating them. This CDR3 comprises 11 residues. CDR3 sequence: CASQYQETQYF. The CDR3 nucleotides are TGTGCCAGCCAGTACCAAGAGACCCAGTACTTC.

This chain links TRBV6-1 with TRBJ2-1; D is perhaps TRBD1 (6 bases). V was trimmed by 3 bases and J by 0 bases, leaving 12 bases between them. The CDR3 consists of 16 residues. The germline CDR1 and CDR2 sequences are MNHNS and SASEGT. CDR3 DNA sequence: TGTGCCAGCAGTGACGGACAGCCTCCCTCCTACAATGAGCAGTTCTTC. Translation gives CASSDGQPPSYNEQFF.

This chain links TRBV30 with TRBJ2-7; 7 nucleotides match TRBD2. CDR1 GTSNPN and CDR2 SVGIG come from the germline V gene (reference sequence). The V gene end was trimmed by 3 bases and the J gene end by 6 bases; junction bases not matched to a gene: 11. The CDR3 is 14 residues long. The CDR3 region is CAWSNSGLVGEQYF. CDR3 in DNA: TGTGCCTGGAGCAACTCCGGACTAGTAGGCGAGCAGTACTTC. The full variable domain, in which reference TRBV30 and TRBJ2-7 provide the parts outside the CDR3, is SQTIHQWPATLVQPVGSPLSLECTVEGTSNPNLYWYRQAAGRGLQLLFYSVGIGQISSEVPQNLSASRPQDRQFILSSKKLLLSDSGFYLCAWSNSGLVGEQYFGPGTRLTVT.

The chain recombines TRBV5-4 with TRBJ1-1; 7 bases are shared with TRBD1. The junction had 7 bases not matched to a gene; V was cut back by 3 bases and J by 11 bases. CDR3 length: 12 residues. From germline, CDR1 is SGHNT and CDR2 YYREEE (reference sequence). The CDR3, as DNA: TGTGCCAGCAGCTCCAAGACAGGGCTGGCTTTCTTT. Residues: CASSSKTGLAFF.

The genes are TRBV4-1 and TRBJ2-3, with 7 nucleotides matching TRBD2. Germline V lookup: CDR1 MGHRA, CDR2 YSYEKL. The CDR3 covers 19 residues. The V and J ends lost 0 bases and 5 bases, in that order; junction bases with no gene match: 17. The CDR3: CASSQEALPRGGAGDTQYF. CDR3 sequence (DNA): TGCGCCAGCAGCCAAGAGGCCCTCCCGCGGGGAGGGGCGGGAGATACGCAGTATTTT.

There are a few counts of this clone. CDR3 sequence reads: CASSLGGRRNRETQYF. In DNA form, the CDR3 reads TGTGCCAGCAGTTTGGGAGGTCGTCGAAATCGGGAGACCCAGTACTTC. The chain links TRBV27 to TRBJ2-5, with D maybe TRBD2 (6 bases). Trimming removed 3 bases from V and 5 bases from J, with 19 bases in between. From germline, CDR1 is MNHEY and CDR2 SMNVEV (reference sequence). The CDR3 has 16 residues.

The chain combines TRBV3-1 (or the pseudogene TRBV3-2) with TRBJ1-1, with no clear D. Germline V gene sequence: CDR1 LGHDT, CDR2 YNNKEL (reference sequence). V dropped 1 base and J dropped 1 base, with 13 bases sitting between them. The CDR3 is made up of 16 amino acids. The CDR3 loop is CASSQGSRVGNTEAFF. Written as DNA, the CDR3 is TGTGCCAGCAGCCAAGGTTCTCGGGTGGGGAACACTGAAGCTTTCTTT.

This sequence joins TRBV6-8 and TRBJ1-2, with a weak D call TRBD1 (5 bases). Trimming removed 2 bases from V and 0 bases from J, with 13 bases in between. The CDR3 has 16 amino acids. Germline loops: CDR1 MNHGY, CDR2 SAAAGT. CDR3 nucleotides: TGTGCCAGCAGTTACGATTTCGACAGTACTAACTATGGCTACACCTTC. Its translation is CASSYDFDSTNYGYTF.